The clone carrying this T cell receptor (beta chain) appeared once. The antigen is not known. The entry originates in a study of graft-versus-host responses after intestinal transplantation. CDR1 is MDHEN, CDR2 SYDVKM, per germline. The V end lost 5 bases, the J end lost 9 bases, and 29 bases lay between the germline ends. CDR3 size: 18 residues. The repertoire was sequenced with immunoSEQ multiplex PCR; TCRdb's copy has only in-frame clones and lacks some. The table lists more than 75,000 clones, 75% to 95% of them singletons, with 0.3% to 0.35% in the top ten. Study findings and constraints: The authors found GvH clones in recipient marrow, some appearing first in ileum or blood. Peak GvH clone levels in circulation were associated with early post-transplant HvG declines.

This material consisted of unstimulated CD4+ T cells sorted from spleen or lymph node cells, taken before transplant. This sequence originates from a human donor who was the organ donor for an intestinal transplant. The genes are TRBV28 and TRBJ2-1, with D possibly being TRBD2 (7 bases). This CDR3 is CASSRYPTGRALQREQFF. For the CDR3, the DNA is TGTGCCAGCAGTCGATACCCAACAGGGAGGGCTCTACAGCGTGAGCAGTTCTTC.